The entry below gives a single T cell receptor beta chain sequence along with its context. The antigen remains unidentified. The sample belongs to a study of OX40 agonist ivuxolimab in advanced cancers. Study-wide background: People in dose escalation had one of these cancers: hepatocellular carcinoma, melanoma, renal cell or head and neck cancer. General study results and limits: CD4+ and CD8+ blood T cells expanded clonally by week 6 at 0.1 to 3.0 mg/kg. People who partly responded at 0.1-3.0 mg/kg had some of the least clonal expansion seen.

Some clones are missing from TCRdb's copy, which holds only in-frame ones; the method was immunoSEQ multiplex PCR. The sample lists roughly 70,000 clones; 80% to 90% were seen once. CDR1 and CDR2 from the germline V gene are SNHLY and FYNNEI. The CDR3 is 17 residues long. Trimming cost V 8 bases and J 10 bases; bases outside gene matches: 22. A history of autoimmune disease or systemic immunosuppression excluded patients. This clonotype was obtained from an adult with an advanced solid tumor such as melanoma, head and neck, liver or kidney cancer. The rearrangement links TRBV2 to TRBJ2-2; 7 bases are a match to TRBD2. Sequenced here: CD4+ or CD8+ T cells sorted from blood, sampled in a trial of the OX40 agonist ivuxolimab. CDR3 protein: CASSGLSNTLTFEELFF. The CDR3 nucleotides are TGTGCCAGCTCGGGACTATCGAATACACTGACTTTTGAGGAGCTGTTTTTT.